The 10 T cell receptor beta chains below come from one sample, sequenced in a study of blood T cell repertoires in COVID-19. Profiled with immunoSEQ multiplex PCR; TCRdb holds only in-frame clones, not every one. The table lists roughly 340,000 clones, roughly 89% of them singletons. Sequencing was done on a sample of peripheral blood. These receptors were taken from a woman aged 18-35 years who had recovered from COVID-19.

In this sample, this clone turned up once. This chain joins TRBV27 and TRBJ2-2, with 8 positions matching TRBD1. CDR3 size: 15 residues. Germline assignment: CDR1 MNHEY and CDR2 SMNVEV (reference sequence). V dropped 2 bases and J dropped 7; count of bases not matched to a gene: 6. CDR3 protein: CASSLRWTGIGELFF. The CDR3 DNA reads TGTGCCAGCAGTTTACGGTGGACAGGGATCGGGGAGCTGTTTTTT.

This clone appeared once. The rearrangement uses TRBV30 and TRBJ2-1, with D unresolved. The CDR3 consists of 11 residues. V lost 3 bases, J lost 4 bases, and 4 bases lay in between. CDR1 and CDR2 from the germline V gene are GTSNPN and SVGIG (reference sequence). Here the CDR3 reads CAWRAYNEQFF. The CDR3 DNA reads TGTGCCTGGAGGGCTTACAATGAGCAGTTCTTC.

The CDR3: CASSRTDSYEQYV. The CDR3 DNA sequence: TGTGCCAGCAGCCGGACGGACAGCTACGAGCAGTACGTC. This chain connects TRBV5-6 to TRBJ2-7; tentative D call: TRBD1 (6 bases). Germline lookup yields CDR1 SGHDT and CDR2 YYEEEE. Trimming left V 4 bases short and J 3 bases short, with 11 bases between. This CDR3 spans 13 amino acids.

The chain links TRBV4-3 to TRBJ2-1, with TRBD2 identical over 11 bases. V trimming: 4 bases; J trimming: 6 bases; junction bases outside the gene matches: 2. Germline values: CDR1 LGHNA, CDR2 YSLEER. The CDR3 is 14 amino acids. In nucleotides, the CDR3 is TGCGCCAGCAGCCGAGGACTAGCGGGCAATGAGCAGTTCTTC. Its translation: CASSRGLAGNEQFF.

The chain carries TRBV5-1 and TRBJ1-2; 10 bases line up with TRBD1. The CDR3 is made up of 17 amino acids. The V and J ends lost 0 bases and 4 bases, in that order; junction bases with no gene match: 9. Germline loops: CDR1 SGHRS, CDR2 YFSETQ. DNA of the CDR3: TGCGCCAGCAGCTTGGGGACAGGGGGTGATGAGGCCTATGGCTACACCTTC. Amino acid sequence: CASSLGTGGDEAYGYTF. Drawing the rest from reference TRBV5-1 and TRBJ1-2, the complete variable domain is KAGVTQTPRYLIKTRGQQVTLSCSPISGHRSVSWYQQTPGQGLQFLFEYFSETQRNKGNFPGRFSGRQFSNSRSEMNVSTLELGDSALYLCASSLGTGGDEAYGYTFGSGTRLTVV.

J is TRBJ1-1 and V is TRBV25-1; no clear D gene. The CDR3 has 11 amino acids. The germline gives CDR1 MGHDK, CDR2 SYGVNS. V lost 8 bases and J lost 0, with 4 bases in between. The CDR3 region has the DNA TGTGCCAGCTGGCTGAACACTGAAGCTTTCTTT. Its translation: CASWLNTEAFF.

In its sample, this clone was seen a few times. CDR3 sequence (DNA): TGTGCCAGTAGTAAGGGACAGGGGGCGAACACCGGGGAGCTGTTTTTT. Translated: CASSKGQGANTGELFF. The genes are TRBV19 and TRBJ2-2; 11 nucleotides agree with TRBD1. The CDR3 has 16 amino acids. Losses at the gene ends were 4 bases for V and 0 bases for J; bases not matched to a gene: 1. Germline CDR1 is LNHDA and CDR2 is SQIVND (reference sequence).

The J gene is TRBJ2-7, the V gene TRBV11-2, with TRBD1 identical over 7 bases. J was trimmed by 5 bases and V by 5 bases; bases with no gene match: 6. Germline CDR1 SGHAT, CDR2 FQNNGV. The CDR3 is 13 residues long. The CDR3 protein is CASSHQGQHEQYV. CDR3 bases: TGTGCCAGCAGCCACCAGGGACAGCACGAGCAGTACGTC.

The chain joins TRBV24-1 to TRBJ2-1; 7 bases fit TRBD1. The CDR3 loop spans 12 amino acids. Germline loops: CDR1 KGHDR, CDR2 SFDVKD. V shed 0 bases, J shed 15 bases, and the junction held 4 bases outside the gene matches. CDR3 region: CATSDLKDRRFF. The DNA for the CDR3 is TGTGCCACCAGTGATTTGAAGGACAGGCGGTTCTTC.

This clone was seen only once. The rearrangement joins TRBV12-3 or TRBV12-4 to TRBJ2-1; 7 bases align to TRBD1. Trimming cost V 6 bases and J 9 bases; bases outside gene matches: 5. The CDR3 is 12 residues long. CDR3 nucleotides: TGTGCCAGCAGCATCGACAGGGTTGAGCAGTTCTTC. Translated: CASSIDRVEQFF.